The 18 T cell receptor beta chains given below trace back to one sample, sequenced in a study of PD-1 blockade in mismatch repair-deficient tumors. TCRdb's table, derived via immunoSEQ multiplex PCR, lists solely in-frame clones and lacks some. The table shows approximately 130,000 clones, with 70% to 90% occurring only once. This material consisted of peripheral blood, taken 44 weeks after starting pembrolizumab. The receptors come from an adult with mismatch repair-deficient cancer.

V and J are TRBV9 and TRBJ1-1; the match to TRBD1 covers 8 bases. Per the germline V gene, CDR1 is SGDLS and CDR2 is YYNGEE. The V and J ends lost 0 bases and 2 bases, in that order; junction bases with no gene match: 3. The CDR3 length is 15 residues. CDR3 loop: CASSVGDRTNTEAFF. The CDR3 coding sequence is TGTGCCAGCAGCGTAGGGGACAGGACAAACACTGAAGCTTTCTTT. The variable domain in full, completed from reference TRBV9 and TRBJ1-1, reads DSGVTQTPKHLITATGQRVTLRCSPRSGDLSVYWYQQSLDQGLQFLIQYYNGEERAKGNILERFSAQQFPDLHSELNLSSLELGDSALYFCASSVGDRTNTEAFFGQGTRLTVV.

This clone showed up just once. This chain connects TRBV2 to TRBJ1-1; D is unclear. V was cut by 5 bases and J by 7 bases, with 11 bases left in between. CDR3 length equals 12 residues. CDR1 and CDR2 from the germline V gene are SNHLY and FYNNEI. Here the CDR3 DNA reads TGTGCCAGCAGTCGTGAGTGGGGTGAAGCTTTCTTT. This codes for CASSREWGEAFF.

V is TRBV4-3 and J is TRBJ2-3; D perhaps matches TRBD2 (5 bases). CDR3 length equals 15 residues. The V and J ends lost 5 bases and 2 bases respectively, with 14 bases between them. The germline gives CDR1 LGHNA, CDR2 YSLEER. The CDR3 DNA reads TGCGCCAGCAGCGCTCAGCGAGGGCCCACAGATACGCAGTATTTT. This gives the protein CASSAQRGPTDTQYF.

The rearrangement uses TRBV5-3 and TRBJ1-2; no clear D. TRBV5-3 is filed as an ORF, its function uncertain. V was cut by 1 base and J by 8 bases, with 24 bases left in between. The CDR3 runs 17 residues. For the CDR3, the DNA is TGTGCCAGAAGCTTGTCGGACGGAGGTCCCCGGCTACGGGGCTACACCTTC. Protein product: CARSLSDGGPRLRGYTF.

This chain uses TRBV7-5 with TRBJ2-4. TRBV7-5 is a pseudogene locus. The length of the CDR3 is 19 residues. The CDR3 region has the DNA TGTGTCAGAAGCCCCATAACGGGACACTCAGGAGGGGCCAAAAACATTCAGTACTTC. Translation gives CVRSPITGHSGGAKNIQYF.

The V call is TRBV11-2, the J call TRBJ2-5; 14 bases are shared with TRBD2. Germline CDR1 reads SGHAT; CDR2 reads FQNNGV. With 2 bases clipped from V and 3 bases from J, the junction kept 8 bases outside the gene matches. The CDR3 runs to 18 residues. This chain's CDR3 is CASSLLIGTSGGKETQYF. The CDR3, as DNA: TGTGCCAGCAGCTTACTTATTGGGACTAGCGGGGGAAAAGAGACCCAGTACTTC.

This clone has a handful of counts. The rearrangement joins TRBV29-1 to TRBJ2-7, with D perhaps TRBD1 (6 bases). V shed 3 bases and J shed 0 bases, with 9 bases lying between them. CDR3 size: 13 residues. Germline loops: CDR1 SQVTM, CDR2 ANQGSEA. CDR3 DNA: TGCAGCGTTGACCCGACAGGCTCCTACGAGCAGTACTTC. Residues: CSVDPTGSYEQYF.

The chain is built from TRBV28 and TRBJ1-1; D remains ambiguous. V was clipped by 1 base and J by 0 bases, with 6 bases between them. Germline V CDR1 and CDR2: MDHEN, SYDVKM. The CDR3 has 14 residues. Written as DNA, the CDR3 is TGTGCCAGCAGTTTATTAAGGATGAACACTGAAGCTTTCTTT. It translates to CASSLLRMNTEAFF.

This clone has only one observation. The V and J genes are TRBV30 and TRBJ2-3; D uncertain. V was pared by 2 bases and J by 0 bases, with 9 bases between. There are 14 residues in the CDR3. Germline loops: CDR1 GTSNPN, CDR2 SVGIG (reference sequence). The CDR3 region has the DNA TGTGCCTGGAGTAGAGTCGGTAGCACAGATACGCAGTATTTT. Translating it yields CAWSRVGSTDTQYF.

This rearrangement joins TRBV7-2 to TRBJ2-7; a weak D match, TRBD2 (6 bases). The CDR3 is 14 amino acids. CDR1 SGHTA and CDR2 FQGNSA come from the germline V gene. V was trimmed by 3 bases and J by 4 bases, leaving 13 bases between them. The CDR3 loop is CASSFVLASYEQYF. DNA for the CDR3: TGTGCCAGCAGCTTTGTACTAGCTTCGTACGAGCAGTACTTC.

This clone was observed once. The chain links TRBV6-1 to TRBJ2-5; D perhaps matches TRBD1 (6 bases). The CDR3 has 15 residues. Looked up from germline, CDR1 is MNHNS and CDR2 is SASEGT. Trimming cost V 4 bases and J 5 bases, with 17 bases left between them. CDR3 in DNA: TGTGCCAGCAGTGCCTCGACAGGTAGTGGGGAGACCCAGTACTTC. Translation gives CASSASTGSGETQYF.

This clone was found a few times. The chain employs TRBV5-1 and TRBJ2-7; D not certain. V gave up 0 bases and J gave up 5 bases, with 9 bases separating them. CDR3 size: 13 residues. The germline V gene has CDR1 SGHRS and CDR2 YFSETQ. The DNA of the CDR3 is TGCGCCAGCAGCTTGGAGTGGCCCCACGAGCAGTACTTC. Protein sequence: CASSLEWPHEQYF. Full variable domain (remainder filled in from reference TRBV5-1 and TRBJ2-7): KAGVTQTPRYLIKTRGQQVTLSCSPISGHRSVSWYQQTPGQGLQFLFEYFSETQRNKGNFPGRFSGRQFSNSRSEMNVSTLELGDSALYLCASSLEWPHEQYFGPGTRLTVT.

J is TRBJ1-5 and V is TRBV6-5, with 7 bases lining up with TRBD1. Losses at the gene ends were 3 bases for V and 5 bases for J; bases not matched to a gene: 1. Germline lookup yields CDR1 MNHEY and CDR2 SVGAGI. The CDR3 loop spans 13 amino acids. CDR3 loop: CASSYGQDQPQHF. CDR3 DNA sequence: TGTGCCAGCAGTTATGGACAGGATCAGCCCCAGCATTTT.

CDR3 loop: CASSTDPGTSAGTGELFF. In DNA, the CDR3 is TGTGCCAGCAGCACCGACCCCGGGACTAGCGCAGGCACCGGGGAGCTGTTTTTT. This chain connects TRBV13 to TRBJ2-2, with TRBD2 identical over 10 bases. CDR1 PRHDT and CDR2 FYEKMQ come from the germline V gene (reference sequence). The CDR3 consists of 18 residues. V dropped 5 bases and J dropped 4; count of bases not matched to a gene: 13.

V usage is TRBV23-1 and J usage is TRBJ2-1; TRBD2 aligns across 10 bases. TRBV23-1 belongs to the ORF category, with a function that is uncertain. This CDR3 has 16 amino acids. With V trimmed by 7 bases and J by 9 bases, 15 bases remained unmatched. CDR3 protein: CASTRGAGGPSCEQFF. DNA for the CDR3: TGCGCCAGCACCCGAGGAGCGGGAGGGCCCTCGTGTGAGCAGTTCTTC.

The chain employs TRBV6-5 and TRBJ2-3; D unresolved. V was trimmed by 0 bases and J by 2 bases, leaving 6 bases between them. The germline gives CDR1 MNHEY, CDR2 SVGAGI. The CDR3 extends over 14 amino acids. DNA for the CDR3: TGTGCCAGCAGTTACTCGAGTTTCACAGATACGCAGTATTTT. Translated: CASSYSSFTDTQYF.

This clone has more than one count but fewer than ten. The chain uses TRBV7-9 and TRBJ2-7; 7 bases are a match to TRBD2. The CDR3 has 14 residues. With V trimmed by 1 base and J by 7 bases, 7 bases remained unmatched. Germline CDR1 reads SEHNR; CDR2 reads FQNEAQ (reference sequence). CDR3 loop: CASSLGSGVREQYF. CDR3 coding DNA: TGTGCCAGCAGCTTAGGGAGCGGGGTTCGAGAGCAGTACTTC. The full variable domain, its missing parts supplied by reference TRBV7-9 and TRBJ2-7, is DTGVSQNPRHKITKRGQNVTFRCDPISEHNRLYWYRQTLGQGPEFLTYFQNEAQLEKSRLLSDRFSAERPKGSFSTLEIQRTEQGDSAMYLCASSLGSGVREQYFGPGTRLTVT.

The sample holds one count of this clone. The rearrangement uses TRBV27 and TRBJ2-7; 7 bases map to TRBD1. Germline V gene data show CDR1 as MNHEY and CDR2 as SMNVEV (reference sequence). V lost 6 bases, J lost 6 bases, and 8 bases stayed unmatched. This CDR3 spans 13 amino acids. CDR3 DNA: TGTGCCAGCAGCTGGACAGGTGTTACCGAGCAGTACTTC. Translating it yields CASSWTGVTEQYF.